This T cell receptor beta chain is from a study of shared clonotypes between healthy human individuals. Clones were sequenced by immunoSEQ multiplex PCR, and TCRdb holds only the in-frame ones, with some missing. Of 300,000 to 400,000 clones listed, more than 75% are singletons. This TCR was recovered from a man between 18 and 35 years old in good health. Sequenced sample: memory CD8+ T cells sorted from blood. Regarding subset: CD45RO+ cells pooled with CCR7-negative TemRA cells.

The DNA of the CDR3 is TGTGCCAGCAGTGTTCCGAGCTCCTACGAGCAGTACTTC. Its protein is CASSVPSSYEQYF. The chain joins TRBV28 to TRBJ2-7; D ambiguous. This CDR3 region has 13 residues. The V end was cut by 5 bases, the J end by 0 bases, with 8 bases between. Per the germline V gene, CDR1 is MDHEN and CDR2 is SYDVKM.